The rows below give T cell receptor beta chains drawn from one sample of a study of vaccination and CD4 T cells after COVID-19. No cognate antigen is known for these TCRs. TCRdb reprocessed the PCR reads with MiXCR, giving one entry per CDR3 protein. Found here are about 5,600 distinct CDR3 sequences, around 47% of them singletons; the top ten hold approximately 30%. Sequencing was carried out using CD4+ T cells from blood, cultured in vitro. The receptor set was obtained from a human donor in good health. Each CDR3 is given with its conserved first and last residue. D genes are given only for firm matches. Size values are once, few and many counts, or a class for expanded clones, and some rows have none.

DNA,CDR3,D,size,J,V
TGTGCCAGCAGATTTACTAGCGGGGGGAGCACAGATACGCAGTATTTT,CASRFTSGGSTDTQYF,TRBD2,NA,TRBJ2-3,TRBV6-1
TGTGCCAGCAGTTCCCCTGCAGGGAGGGTTGGGAATCAGCCCCAGCATTTT,CASSSPAGRVGNQPQHF,NA,few,TRBJ1-5,TRBV6-5
TGTGCCAGCAGGAGGGGGGACACGAACACTGAAGCTTTCTTT,CASRRGDTNTEAFF,NA,NA,TRBJ1-1,TRBV6-1
TGTGCCAGCAGCGTAGTAGCGAATTCCTACGAGCAGTACTTC,CASSVVANSYEQYF,NA,NA,TRBJ2-7,TRBV9
TGTGCCAGCGGTAGGTTAGGGGACGACTATGGCTACACCTTC,CASGRLGDDYGYTF,NA,NA,TRBJ1-2,TRBV19
TGCAGTGCTCTCGCCCCCCCGGGGAGAGGGGGGGACACCTTC,CSALAPPGRGGDTF,NA,NA,TRBJ1-2,TRBV20-1
TGTGCCAGCAAGGTTTCAGGGGGGGAGGTATGGCCACCCCTCCACTTT,CASKVSGGEVWPPLHF,TRBD1,few,TRBJ1-6,TRBV6-1
TGCAGTGCTAGAGATTGGGACAGACAATCCGGGGCCAACGTCCTGACTTTC,CSARDWDRQSGANVLTF,TRBD1,NA,TRBJ2-6,TRBV20-1
TGCAGTGGTAGTACGGGGCTGGATGGCTACACCTTC,CSGSTGLDGYTF,NA,medium-sized,TRBJ1-2,TRBV20-1
TGTGCCAGCAGTTACTCTCCAGGACAGGAGGTCGATGAGCAGTTCTTC,CASSYSPGQEVDEQFF,TRBD1,NA,TRBJ2-1,TRBV6-5
TGTGCCAGCAGTGAGCTTGCCGGGGGTGGCTACACCTTC,CASSELAGGGYTF,NA,NA,TRBJ1-2,TRBV2
TGTGCCAGTTACACCGGTCGCAATCAGCCTCAGCATTTT,CASYTGRNQPQHF,NA,NA,TRBJ1-5,TRBV28
TGCGCCAGCAGCTTGGGGGGGGAGGGCGGTGAGCAGTTCTTC,CASSLGGEGGEQFF,TRBD2,NA,TRBJ2-1,TRBV5-1
TGCAGCGTTACTAGCGGGGGGGAGCTGTTTTTT,CSVTSGGELFF,TRBD2,NA,TRBJ2-2,TRBV29-1
NA,CASTNQTSMYLCASSLGQSYGYTF,NA,once,TRBJ1-2,TRBV5-1
TGTGCCAGCAGCTCGGACAGGGCGGAAAATTCACCCCTCCACTTT,CASSSDRAENSPLHF,TRBD1,NA,TRBJ1-6,TRBV9
TGCGCCAGCAGCTCCGATGTGGGCTCCTACAATGAGCAGTTCTTC,CASSSDVGSYNEQFF,NA,NA,TRBJ2-1,TRBV5-1
TGCAGTGCTAAAGGGACTAGTGGGCCCTCAGATACGCAGTATTTT,CSAKGTSGPSDTQYF,TRBD2,few,TRBJ2-3,TRBV20-1
TGTGCCAGCAGTGAGAATTCACCCCTCCACTTT,CASSENSPLHF,NA,large,TRBJ1-6,TRBV6-1
TGTGCCAGCAGCTCAATGGCCTCTGGAAACACCATATATTTT,CASSSMASGNTIYF,NA,NA,TRBJ1-3,TRBV7-8
TGTGCCAGCACATTCCCCTTAGGACTTCAAGAGACCCAGTACTTC,CASTFPLGLQETQYF,NA,NA,TRBJ2-5,TRBV6-1
TGTGCCAGCAGCAAGCGGGACAGGGGCAACTCTGGAAACACCATATATTTT,CASSKRDRGNSGNTIYF,TRBD1,NA,TRBJ1-3,TRBV7-9
TGTGCCAGCAGGGAAGCCGGGACGGCCCAAGGTGGCTACACCTTC,CASREAGTAQGGYTF,NA,NA,TRBJ1-2,TRBV27
TGTGCCAGCCGCGGACAGGTTGATCAGCCCCAGCATTTT,CASRGQVDQPQHF,TRBD1,few,TRBJ1-5,TRBV19
TGTGCCAGCTCACCACAACCCACTGAAGCTTTCTTT,CASSPQPTEAFF,NA,medium-sized,TRBJ1-1,TRBV18
TGTGCCAGCAGCTTAAGCATACTATCAGGGACCCAGTACTTC,CASSLSILSGTQYF,NA,NA,TRBJ2-5,TRBV7-6
TGTGCCAGCAGTTACGCGGGGGGAGATCAGCCCCAGCATTTT,CASSYAGGDQPQHF,NA,NA,TRBJ1-5,TRBV6-5
TGTGCCAGCAGCCCGGACAGTGGATTTATCGAACCCCAGCATTTT,CASSPDSGFIEPQHF,NA,NA,TRBJ1-5,TRBV7-8
TGTGCCAGCAGTGAACAGGGTTCGGGTACAGATACGCAGTATTTT,CASSEQGSGTDTQYF,NA,few,TRBJ2-3,TRBV6-1
TGTGCCAGTAAACCTGGACTCTATCAGCCCCAGCATTTT,CASKPGLYQPQHF,NA,NA,TRBJ1-5,TRBV19
TGCAGTGCTAGAGATTCAAGAGGGTCCCTTGACACAGATACGCAGTATTTT,CSARDSRGSLDTDTQYF,NA,NA,TRBJ2-3,TRBV20-1
TGTGCCAGTTTAGTGCCCGGGACCAACTATGGCTACACCTTC,CASLVPGTNYGYTF,NA,NA,TRBJ1-2,TRBV6-1
TGTGCCAGCAGCTTAGTTTCGGGGATGCGAGAGACCCAGTACTTC,CASSLVSGMRETQYF,NA,NA,TRBJ2-5,TRBV7-9
TGTGCCAGCAGCGTGACTAGCGGGGTCAATGAGCAGTTCTTC,CASSVTSGVNEQFF,TRBD2,NA,TRBJ2-1,TRBV7-2
TGCAGTGCTAGACGCCCTAGCGGGGGGCCAGATACGCAGTATTTT,CSARRPSGGPDTQYF,TRBD2,NA,TRBJ2-3,TRBV20-1
TGTGCCATCAGTGAGGCTACTAACACTGAAGCTTTCTTT,CAISEATNTEAFF,NA,NA,TRBJ1-1,TRBV10-3
TGCGCCAGCAGCCAAGATGAGGACGTGGCCAGGGGATCGAACACTGAAGCTTTCTTT,CASSQDEDVARGSNTEAFF,NA,NA,TRBJ1-1,TRBV4-1
TGCAGTGCTAGAAAGACAGGTGGGAATTCACCCCTCCACTTT,CSARKTGGNSPLHF,NA,NA,TRBJ1-6,TRBV20-1
TGTGCCAGCAGTGAGGGTTTGGAGGGTCACAATGAGCAGTTCTTC,CASSEGLEGHNEQFF,NA,NA,TRBJ2-1,TRBV6-4
TGTGCCAGCAGAGGACTCCGACAGGGTAATAATTCACCCCTCCACTTT,CASRGLRQGNNSPLHF,TRBD1,NA,TRBJ1-6,TRBV7-9
TGTGCCAGCAGCAAGACAGGGAGTGGAAACACCATATATTTT,CASSKTGSGNTIYF,TRBD1,medium-sized,TRBJ1-3,TRBV27
TGCAGTGCTTTTGAAGGGGCCGTGGACACTGAAGCTTTCTTT,CSAFEGAVDTEAFF,NA,few,TRBJ1-1,TRBV20-1
TGTGCCAGCGGAAAAGAGAACTATAATTCACCTCTCCACTTT,CASGKENYNSPLHF,NA,NA,TRBJ1-6,TRBV2
TGTGCCAGCAGTATACAGGCCCTAAAAAACTATGGCTACACCTTC,CASSIQALKNYGYTF,NA,NA,TRBJ1-2,TRBV7-9
TGTGCCAGCAGCCACCGGACAGGGTACACTGAAGCTTTCTTT,CASSHRTGYTEAFF,TRBD1,NA,TRBJ1-1,TRBV4-2
TGTGCCAGCAGTGAAAGTTTAGGGCCCCCACAGCCCCAGCATTTT,CASSESLGPPQPQHF,NA,NA,TRBJ1-5,TRBV6-1
TGTGCCAGCAGCTTAGAACAGTTTTATGGCTACACCTTC,CASSLEQFYGYTF,NA,NA,TRBJ1-2,TRBV7-8
TGCGCCAGCAGCTTGAGGGGACAGGGTCTAGATACGCAGTATTTT,CASSLRGQGLDTQYF,TRBD1,NA,TRBJ2-3,TRBV5-1
TGTGCCAGCAGCTTGGATGCGGGCTCTGGGGCCAACGTCCTGACTTTC,CASSLDAGSGANVLTF,NA,NA,TRBJ2-6,TRBV5-5
TGCAGTGCTAGCAGGCCAGGGGGGCAGCCCCAGCATTTT,CSASRPGGQPQHF,TRBD1,few,TRBJ1-5,TRBV20-1
TGCAGTGCTAGCCCTTTCGGACAGGGGGTAATCCGCTATGGCTACACCTTC,CSASPFGQGVIRYGYTF,TRBD1,few,TRBJ1-2,TRBV20-1
TGTGCCAGTAGTATGGGACAGTTAGAGACCCAGTACTTC,CASSMGQLETQYF,TRBD1,few,TRBJ2-5,TRBV19
TGTGCCGTCGGGGGACAGGATGTCTACAATGAGCAGTTCTTC,CAVGGQDVYNEQFF,TRBD1,NA,TRBJ2-1,TRBV10-3
TGCGCCAGCAGTGGCGGGGGGGGGTCGAATTCACCCCTCCACTTT,CASSGGGGSNSPLHF,NA,NA,TRBJ1-6,TRBV10-2
TGTGCCAGCAGCCTTTACACAGATACGCAGTATTTT,CASSLYTDTQYF,NA,NA,TRBJ2-3,TRBV11-2
TGCAGTGCTAGACCAACCGGGACAGTAGGAAAACTGTTTTTT,CSARPTGTVGKLFF,TRBD1,NA,TRBJ1-4,TRBV20-1
TGTGCCAGCAGTGTATCCGGACTCAACAATCAGCCCCAGCATTTT,CASSVSGLNNQPQHF,NA,large,TRBJ1-5,TRBV6-1
TGTGCCAGCAGTTACTCGAGGGGCGGGAGTCAGCCCCAGCATTTT,CASSYSRGGSQPQHF,NA,NA,TRBJ1-5,TRBV6-5